The clone carrying this T cell receptor beta chain was found many times. Its specificity is not known. This sample was taken from a study of T cell repertoires in cytomegalovirus infection. Study-wide background: Use of recently identified HLA-C-restricted and well-studied HLA-B-restricted CMV epitopes was part of the study. Signatures in public TCR beta sequences pointed to both CMV infection and matching HLA type.

This CDR3 spans 15 amino acids. V lost 1 base to trimming and J lost 6 bases, with 16 bases between them. The germline V gene has CDR1 SGHVS and CDR2 FNYEAQ. TCRdb independently ran MiXCR on the reads; one entry per CDR3 protein. The sample includes about 340,000 distinct CDR3 sequences, roughly 29% of them seen just once. Specimen: cultured PBMCs, collected from culture after CMV antigen stimulation. This receptor was obtained from a human donor in good health (CMV status not recorded). Some clones in this sample may be carry-over from other donors' samples. The V gene is TRBV7-6, the J gene TRBJ2-7; D perhaps matches TRBD2 (6 bases). CDR3 sequence (DNA): TGTGCCAGCAGCTTAGGGGGACTGGGAATGACCGAGCAGTACTTC. It codes for CASSLGGLGMTEQYF.